Below, 8 T cell receptor beta chains from the same sample are listed, as sequenced in a study of cytomegalovirus exposure and HLA in healthy donors. Only in-frame clones appear in the TCRdb table, and some are missing; sequencing was by immunoSEQ multiplex PCR. Of more than 110,000 clones in the sample, roughly nine tenths were seen once. The sequenced sample was PBMCs. These receptors were taken from a man aged 18 to 30 in good health and CMV-seronegative.

The rearrangement joins TRBV6-1 to TRBJ1-1, with a tentative D call TRBD1 (5 bases). V was clipped by 6 bases and J by 3 bases, with 14 bases between them. This CDR3 has 14 residues. Germline lookup yields CDR1 MNHNS and CDR2 SASEGT. CDR3 bases: TGTGCCAGCAGGGGGGGTAATCGCGACACTGAAGCTTTCTTT. This translates into CASRGGNRDTEAFF.

V and J are TRBV13 and TRBJ2-2, with 7 positions matching TRBD1. Per germline, CDR1 PRHDT and CDR2 FYEKMQ (reference sequence). V lost 5 bases, J lost 4 bases, and 10 bases stayed unmatched. The CDR3 extends over 16 amino acids. The CDR3 DNA sequence: TGTGCCAGCAGCCCGGACAGGCTTCGTAGCACCGGGGAGCTGTTTTTT. Its translation: CASSPDRLRSTGELFF.

This chain links TRBV6-1 with TRBJ2-5, with D tentatively TRBD2 (6 bases). This CDR3 has 9 residues. The V and J ends lost 7 bases and 10 bases respectively, with 7 bases between them. Per the germline V gene, CDR1 is MNHNS and CDR2 is SASEGT. The CDR3 spells CASNGGQYF. CDR3 bases: TGTGCCAGCAACGGGGGCCAGTACTTC.

This chain connects TRBV4-3 to TRBJ1-2; D is undetermined. This CDR3 comprises 16 residues. V gave up 3 bases and J gave up 7 bases, with 21 bases separating them. In germline, CDR1 is LGHNA, CDR2 YSLEER. CDR3 DNA: TGCGCCAGCAGCCAGGCATTGGGGAGAGGAGGGCCTGGCTACACCTTC. This sequence encodes CASSQALGRGGPGYTF.

The gene calls are TRBV18 and TRBJ1-4; 7 positions match TRBD1. Germline V gene lookup returns CDR1 KGHSH and CDR2 LQKENI. The CDR3 is 14 residues long. Germline trimming cut 3 bases from V and 4 bases from J; bases unmatched to any gene: 2. The CDR3 sequence is CASSPDRHNEKLFF. As DNA, the CDR3 is TGTGCCAGCTCACCGGACAGGCATAATGAAAAACTGTTTTTT.

V usage is TRBV28 and J usage is TRBJ2-5; 9 bases agree with TRBD1. This CDR3 contains 14 residues. Germline V CDR1 and CDR2: MDHEN, SYDVKM. Trimming removed 6 bases from V and 10 bases from J; junction bases left unmatched: 12. The DNA for the CDR3 is TGTGCCAGCAGCTCCGGACAGGGGCGTGGGGGCCAGTACTTC. It is translated as CASSSGQGRGGQYF.

The J gene is TRBJ2-2, the V gene TRBV11-2; 8 nucleotides align to TRBD1. Per germline, CDR1 SGHAT and CDR2 FQNNGV. CDR3 length: 16 residues. The V and J ends lost 4 bases and 5 bases, in that order; junction bases with no gene match: 9. In nucleotides, the CDR3 is TGTGCCAGCAGCTCAACCGGGACAGGAGTTACCGGGGAGCTGTTTTTT. It specifies CASSSTGTGVTGELFF.

The V and J genes are TRBV9 and TRBJ2-5; D is perhaps TRBD1 (6 bases). Germline CDR1 SGDLS, CDR2 YYNGEE. V lost 3 bases and J 5 bases, leaving 20 bases between the germline ends. CDR3 length: 16 residues. CDR3 nucleotide sequence: TGTGCCAGCAGCGATATCAACAGGGCTGTAACTGAGACCCAGTACTTC. Translation: CASSDINRAVTETQYF.